A single sample is the source of the 5 T cell receptor beta chains below, sequenced in a study of blood T cell repertoires in COVID-19. The data were produced by immunoSEQ multiplex PCR, yet TCRdb's version contains in-frame clones alone and is incomplete. The data show more than 300,000 clones, around 83% seen once. The specimen sequenced was peripheral blood. These receptors all stem from a woman in her forties or fifties with acute or convalescent COVID-19.

This clone was counted once. The rearrangement joins TRBV7-9 to TRBJ2-1, with TRBD1 identical over 8 bases. Germline CDR1 and CDR2: SEHNR and FQNEAQ (reference sequence). Losses at the gene ends were 1 base for V and 8 bases for J; bases not matched to a gene: 7. The CDR3 is 15 residues long. CDR3 sequence: CASSLVRTGLDEQFF. The CDR3 DNA is TGTGCCAGCAGCTTAGTCCGGACAGGGCTGGATGAGCAGTTCTTC.

J is TRBJ1-2 and V is TRBV7-2; D remains unclear. Germline values: CDR1 SGHTA, CDR2 FQGNSA. The CDR3 runs to 13 residues. For the CDR3, the DNA is TGTGTCACTCGGAGGGATGCTAACTATGGCTACACCTTC. It translates to CVTRRDANYGYTF.

This chain joins TRBV30 and TRBJ2-7; 9 bases line up with TRBD1. Germline CDR1 reads GTSNPN; CDR2 reads SVGIG (reference sequence). The CDR3 runs 14 residues. J lost 3 bases, V lost 3 bases, and 6 bases had no gene match. The CDR3 reads CAWRGGQGFYEQYF. Here the CDR3 DNA reads TGTGCCTGGAGGGGGGGACAGGGATTCTACGAGCAGTACTTC.

This CDR3 reads CAIRGASGSNTGELFF. The CDR3 DNA reads TGTGCCATCAGGGGAGCTAGCGGATCGAACACCGGGGAGCTGTTTTTT. V gene TRBV10-3 combines with J gene TRBJ2-2, with 7 nucleotides matching TRBD2. From germline, CDR1 is ENHRY and CDR2 SYGVKD. The CDR3 spans 16 residues. V gave up 6 bases and J gave up 0 bases; unmatched junction bases: 7.

V gene TRBV11-2 combines with J gene TRBJ1-5; 7 bases line up with TRBD1. The length of the CDR3 is 15 residues. From germline, CDR1 is SGHAT and CDR2 FQNNGV. V shed 4 bases and J 3 bases; nucleotides not matched to a gene: 6. The CDR3 DNA sequence: TGTGCCAGCAGCTCTCAGGGGGGCGTCAATCAGCCCCAGCATTTT. Translating it yields CASSSQGGVNQPQHF. Full variable domain (remainder filled in from reference TRBV11-2 and TRBJ1-5): EAGVAQSPRYKIIEKRQSVAFWCNPISGHATLYWYQQILGQGPKLLIQFQNNGVVDDSQLPKDRFSAERLKGVDSTLKIQPAKLEDSAVYLCASSSQGGVNQPQHFGDGTRLSIL.